These 22 T cell receptor beta chains were all obtained from the same sample, sequenced in a study of CD8+ T cells in alopecia areata. Sequencing used cDNA as its template, made by extracting RNA and reverse transcribing it. Assay: immunoSEQ multiplex PCR; the TCRdb copy retains only in-frame clones and omits some. The sample yields around 100,000 clones, without any singletons. Sequenced material: lesional skin. Receptor source: a C3H/HeJ mouse with alopecia areata. The mouse strain carries the MHC haplotype H2-k.

This clone has only a few counts. Germline and genes: mouse. Read coverage stops 4 residues before the CDR3 terminus; the germline J gene supplies the remainder. The chain is built from TRBV19 and TRBJ2-3; maybe TRBD1 (5 bases). The length of the CDR3 is 13 residues. The germline V gene has CDR1 FNHDT and CDR2 SITEND (reference sequence). Trimming took off 4 bases at V and 4 bases at J, with 10 bases between the two ends. Incomplete CDR3 DNA: TGTGCCAGCAGTCTACGACAGCCAGAA. This translates into CASSLRQPE. In full, the CDR3 is CASSLRQPETLYF.

The sample holds a few counts of this clone. Genes and germline are mouse. The observed sequence ends 4 residues before the CDR3 terminus, with the missing tail filled in from the germline J gene. The J gene is TRBJ2-7, the V gene TRBV1; 7 bases are shared with TRBD1. Germline V gene data show CDR1 as NSQYPW and CDR2 as LRSPGD (reference sequence). CDR3 size: 15 residues. The CDR3 bases that were read are TGCACCTGCAGTGCAGTCCCCCCTGACAGGGAT. Amino acids: CTCSAVPPDRD. The entire CDR3 is CTCSAVPPDRDEQYF.

This clone came up a few times. Gene names are mouse gene names. The CDR3 goes on 4 residues after the read ends, and that part is filled in from the germline J gene. The rearrangement joins TRBV13-3 to TRBJ2-4; 10 bases align to TRBD2. The CDR3 is made up of 17 amino acids. Germline CDR1 reads NNHDY; CDR2 reads SYVADS. The J segment lost 0 bases and the V segment lost 0 bases, leaving 4 bases of the junction unmatched. This CDR3 is CASSDVGLGPSQNTLYF. The DNA read from the CDR3 is TGTGCCAGCAGTGATGTGGGACTGGGGCCTAGTCAAAAC.

In regard to this clone: Gene names are mouse gene names. The CDR3 extends 4 residues past the end of the read, so its final part is completed from the germline J gene. This chain links TRBV1 with TRBJ1-2, with a weak D call TRBD1 (6 bases). Trimming shortened V by 10 bases and J by 1 base, and 10 bases separated the two germline ends. Germline CDR1 reads NSQYPW; CDR2 reads LRSPGD (reference sequence). This CDR3 region has 12 residues. The covered CDR3 bases are TGCACCTCAGACAGGAGAAACTCC. Its protein product is CTSDRRNS. Given in full, the CDR3 is CTSDRRNSDYTF.

Worth noting for this clone: The listed genes are named as in mouse. Sequencing ends 4 residues short of the CDR3 end; the germline J gene provides the rest. The chain joins TRBV13-3 to TRBJ1-4; 10 bases map to TRBD1. Germline CDR1 and CDR2: NNHDY and SYVADS. V gave up 0 bases and J gave up 5 bases; unmatched junction bases: 4. The CDR3 has 16 residues. CDR3 sequence: CASSDAPDRGNERLFF. The CDR3 bases that were read are TGTGCCAGCAGTGATGCCCCGGACAGGGGGAACGAA.

Comments on this clone: Gene and germline names: mouse. The read halts 4 residues ahead of the CDR3 end, with the missing end drawn from the germline J gene. The chain employs TRBV19 and TRBJ2-3; a weak D match, TRBD2 (5 bases). The CDR3 consists of 12 residues. V lost 5 bases and J 2 bases, leaving 6 bases between the germline ends. CDR1 and CDR2 (germline): FNHDT, SITEND (reference sequence). The part of the CDR3 DNA that was read is TGTGCCAGCAGGGACTTTGCAGAA. It codes for CASRDFAE. The whole CDR3 protein reads CASRDFAETLYF.

The sample holds a few counts of this clone. The genes and germline here are from mouse. The read terminates 4 residues ahead of where the CDR3 ends, so the germline J gene completes it. The chain recombines TRBV13-3 with TRBJ1-1; 7 nucleotides line up with TRBD1. CDR1 NNHDY and CDR2 SYVADS come from the germline V gene. The CDR3 loop spans 15 amino acids. Unmatched junction bases numbered 5, after V lost 3 bases and J lost 0 bases. The CDR3 loop is CASSVPGQTNTEVFF. The DNA read from the CDR3 is TGTGCCAGCAGTGTCCCGGGACAGACAAACACA.

As for this clone: Germline and genes: mouse. The sequence runs out 4 residues before the end of the CDR3; the remainder is reconstructed from the germline J gene. The J gene is TRBJ2-1, the V gene TRBV19; tentative D call: TRBD2 (6 bases). This CDR3 region has 11 residues. The germline V gene has CDR1 FNHDT and CDR2 SITEND (reference sequence). The CDR3 protein is CASSWDSEQFF. Incomplete CDR3 DNA: TGTGCCAGCAGCTGGGACTCT.

On this clone itself: Gene names follow the mouse nomenclature. The read falls 4 residues short of the CDR3 end, and the missing part is taken from the germline J gene. This sequence joins TRBV13-3 and TRBJ1-1; tentative D call: TRBD1 (6 bases). CDR1 is NNHDY and CDR2 is SYVADS in the germline V gene. The CDR3 is 15 residues long. Deletions cut 1 base from V and 0 bases from J, with 10 bases between. CDR3 sequence reads: CASSDWGHPNTEVFF. The CDR3 bases that were read are TGTGCCAGCAGTGATTGGGGACACCCAAACACA.

About this clone: Gene labels here are mouse ones. Sequencing ends 4 residues short of the CDR3 end; the germline J gene provides the rest. The J gene is TRBJ2-5, the V gene TRBV13-3; TRBD1 might be the D (6 bases). Germline V gives CDR1 NNHDY, CDR2 SYVADS. The CDR3 loop spans 15 amino acids. V lost 2 bases, J lost 0 bases, and 10 bases lay in between. The DNA read from the CDR3 is TGTGCCAGCAGTGAATCAGGGGATAACCAAGAC. Translating it yields CASSESGDNQD. The CDR3 in full is CASSESGDNQDTQYF.

A remark on this clone: These gene names are mouse names. The read is 4 residues too short to cover the CDR3 end, so that end is filled in from the germline J gene. The rearrangement joins TRBV1 to TRBJ1-4; D is possibly TRBD1 (6 bases). Looked up from germline, CDR1 is NSQYPW and CDR2 is LRSPGD (reference sequence). Trimming pared 0 bases from V and 6 bases from J, leaving 8 bases between. The length of the CDR3 is 14 residues. The sequenced part of the CDR3 DNA is TGCACCTGCAGTGCAGATGAGGGGGACGAA. Translation gives CTCSADEGDE. The full CDR3 reads CTCSADEGDERLFF.

Points on this clone: Gene and germline names: mouse. Incomplete CDR3 DNA: TGTGCAAGCAGCTTAGATTGGGACTGGGGGGGTGCAGAA. As protein: CASSLDWDWGGAE. The complete CDR3 protein is CASSLDWDWGGAETLYF. V is TRBV16 and J is TRBJ2-3, with 12 nucleotides matching TRBD2. With the read ending 4 residues before the CDR3 end, the germline J gene is used to fill in that end. CDR3 length: 17 residues. Unmatched junction bases numbered 2, after V lost 0 bases and J lost 1 base. Germline-derived CDR1 and CDR2 are SGHSA and FRNQAP.

On this clone itself: Germline and genes here are mouse. The CDR3 DNA, read in part, is TGTGCCAGCAGTGATCAAACTGGGGGTTCTAACTATGCT. Residues: CASSDQTGGSNYA. The CDR3 reads in full as CASSDQTGGSNYAEQFF. The chain uses TRBV13-3 and TRBJ2-1; 8 bases map to TRBD2. The read halts 4 residues ahead of the CDR3 end, with the missing end drawn from the germline J gene. Germline V gene lookup returns CDR1 NNHDY and CDR2 SYVADS. The CDR3 consists of 17 residues. The V segment lost 1 base and the J segment 0 bases; nucleotides outside the gene matches: 6.

As to this clone: The listed genes are named as in mouse. The CDR3 goes on 4 residues after the read ends, and that part is filled in from the germline J gene. The chain carries TRBV13-3 and TRBJ2-1, with 10 positions matching TRBD2. With V trimmed by 6 bases and J by 3 bases, 3 bases remained unmatched. There are 14 residues in the CDR3. Germline lookup yields CDR1 NNHDY and CDR2 SYVADS. CDR3 bases read: TGTGCCAGCACGGACTGGGGGAGCTATGCT. Protein sequence: CASTDWGSYA. The full CDR3 sequence reads CASTDWGSYAEQFF.

In its sample, this clone was seen a few times. Any gene name here is a mouse gene name. The CDR3 end falls 4 residues outside the read, so it is completed with the germline J gene. The V and J genes are TRBV19 and TRBJ2-1, with TRBD2 identical over 11 bases. The CDR3 has 15 amino acids. The germline gives CDR1 FNHDT, CDR2 SITEND (reference sequence). The V segment lost 2 bases and the J segment 6 bases; nucleotides outside the gene matches: 4. CDR3 bases read: TGTGCCAGCAGTATGGAACTGGGGGGGCGTGCT. It is translated as CASSMELGGRA. The CDR3 as a whole reads CASSMELGGRAEQFF.

This clone showed up just a few times. DNA and listed protein disagree at residue 11, so the protein shown here was translated from the DNA. Genes and germline come from the mouse. The read terminates 3 residues ahead of where the CDR3 ends, so the germline J gene completes it. This chain links TRBV13-3 with TRBJ1-6, with D perhaps TRBD1 (6 bases). TRBJ1-6 is assigned to the ORF class and has an uncertain function. The CDR3 sequence is 14 residues long. Germline V CDR1 and CDR2: NNHDY, SYVADS. Trimming left V 6 bases short and J 3 bases short, with 10 bases between. Incomplete CDR3 DNA: TGTGCCAGCAACACAGGGTTCTATAATTCGCCC. It is translated as CASNTGFYNSP. The entire CDR3 protein reads CASNTGFYNSPLYF.

This clone was seen more than once but under ten times. Genes and germline are mouse. The read stops 4 residues short of the end of the CDR3; the missing end is completed from the germline J gene. Other DNA sequences in this sample translate to the same CDR3. The chain couples TRBV13-3 to TRBJ2-4, with TRBD2 identical over 9 bases. The CDR3 length is 16 residues. Germline V CDR1 and CDR2: NNHDY, SYVADS. V dropped 1 base and J dropped 3; count of bases not matched to a gene: 6. The chain's CDR3 is CASSDPPGTGQNTLYF. CDR3 DNA (partial): TGTGCCAGCAGTGATCCTCCCGGGACTGGGCAAAAC.

This clone showed up just a few times. The genes and germline here are from mouse. The CDR3 extends 4 residues past the end of the read, so its final part is completed from the germline J gene. The rearrangement uses TRBV13-3 and TRBJ1-1, with D perhaps TRBD1 (6 bases). Trimming cost V 1 base and J 4 bases, with 11 bases left between them. CDR3 size: 14 residues. CDR1 and CDR2 (germline): NNHDY, SYVADS. The DNA read from the CDR3 is TGTGCCAGCAGTGATTCGGGGGGCAGCACA. It translates to CASSDSGGST. The full CDR3 reads CASSDSGGSTEVFF.

A word on this clone: Gene names and germline refer to mouse. CDR3 DNA, as far as it was read: TGTGCTAGCGCCGACAGGGGGATTTCCAACGAA. Its protein is CASADRGISNE. The CDR3 reads in full as CASADRGISNERLFF. V and J are TRBV17 and TRBJ1-4; 9 positions match TRBD1. Read coverage stops 4 residues before the CDR3 terminus; the germline J gene supplies the remainder. Germline CDR1 is MNHDT and CDR2 is YYDKIL. After removal of 8 bases from V and 0 bases from J, the junction contained 4 bases not matched to a gene. The CDR3 is made up of 15 amino acids.

This clone was counted only a few times. Germline and genes here are mouse. With the read ending 4 residues before the CDR3 end, the germline J gene is used to fill in that end. This chain links TRBV13-3 with TRBJ1-4; maybe TRBD1 (5 bases). CDR1 and CDR2 (germline): NNHDY, SYVADS. Between the trimmed V and J ends, which lost 4 bases and 1 base, there was a span of 11 bases. The CDR3 has 15 residues. Incomplete CDR3 DNA: TGTGCCAGCAGTTCGATGACAGATTCCAACGAA. The encoded protein is CASSSMTDSNE. The entire CDR3 is CASSSMTDSNERLFF.

This clone was seen a handful of times. Gene labels here are mouse ones. The DNA ends 4 residues before the CDR3 does, and the rest of the CDR3 is filled in from the germline J gene. The chain has TRBV13-3 and TRBJ2-5; TRBD2 agrees at 14 bases. Trimming cost V 0 bases and J 3 bases; bases outside gene matches: 6. CDR1 NNHDY and CDR2 SYVADS come from the germline V gene. The CDR3 extends over 18 amino acids. The CDR3 bases that were read are TGTGCCAGCAGTGATGGGGACTGGGGGGGCGCGGGGCAAGAC. This gives the protein CASSDGDWGGAGQD. From start to end, the CDR3 is CASSDGDWGGAGQDTQYF.

The table lists this clone with a few counts. The listed genes are named as in mouse. With the read ending 4 residues before the CDR3 end, the germline J gene is used to fill in that end. In the same sample, other DNA sequences code for this CDR3. The chain employs TRBV17 and TRBJ1-4; 8 bases match TRBD1. The V and J ends lost 5 bases and 2 bases, in that order; junction bases with no gene match: 1. Looked up from germline, CDR1 is MNHDT and CDR2 is YYDKIL. The CDR3 totals 14 residues. The sequenced CDR3 bases are TGTGCTAGCAGTTCAGGGGGCTCCAACGAA. This gives the protein CASSSGGSNE. In full, the CDR3 reads CASSSGGSNERLFF.